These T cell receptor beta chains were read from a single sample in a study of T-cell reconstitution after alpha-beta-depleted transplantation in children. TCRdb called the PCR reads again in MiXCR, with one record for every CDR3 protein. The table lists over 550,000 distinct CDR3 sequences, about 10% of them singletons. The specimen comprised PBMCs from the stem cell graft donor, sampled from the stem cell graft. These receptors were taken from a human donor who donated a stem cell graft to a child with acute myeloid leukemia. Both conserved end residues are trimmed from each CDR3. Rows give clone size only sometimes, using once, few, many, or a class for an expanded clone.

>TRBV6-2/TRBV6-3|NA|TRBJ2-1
ASKLAGNNEQF
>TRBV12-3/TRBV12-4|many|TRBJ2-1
ASSIGLAGGNEQF
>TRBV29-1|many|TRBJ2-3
SVEGGRGSDTQY
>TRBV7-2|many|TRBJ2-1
ASRAQGLAENNEQF
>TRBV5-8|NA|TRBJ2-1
ASGHRDLPGNEQF
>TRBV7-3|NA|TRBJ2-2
ASSLWGPTGVNTGELF
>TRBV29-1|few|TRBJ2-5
SVGLYEETQY
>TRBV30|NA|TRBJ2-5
AWRALGTVQETQY
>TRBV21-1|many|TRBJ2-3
ASSKREDCTDTQY
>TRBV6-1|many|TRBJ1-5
ASSEMDRGRNSNQPQH
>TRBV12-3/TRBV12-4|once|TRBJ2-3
ASRRTDRGLTDTQY
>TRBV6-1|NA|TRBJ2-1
ASRRSGGSYNEQF
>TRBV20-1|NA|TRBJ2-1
SATIRDAHNEQF
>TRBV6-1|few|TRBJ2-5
ASSLPGGVEETQY
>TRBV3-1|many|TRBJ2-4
ASTSPPGPFLLAKNIQY
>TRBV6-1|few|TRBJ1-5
ASHHSGDREPQH
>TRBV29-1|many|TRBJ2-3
SVEASSSSQY
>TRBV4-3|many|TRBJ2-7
ASSRASGRAFEQY
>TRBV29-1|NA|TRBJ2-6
SVRGWTSGDSGANVLT
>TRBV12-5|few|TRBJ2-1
ASGSSGRWGNEQF
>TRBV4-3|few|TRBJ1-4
ASSQETGDLNEKLF
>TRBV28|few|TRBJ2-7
ASSVIAFEQY
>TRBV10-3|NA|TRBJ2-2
AIGTNTGELF
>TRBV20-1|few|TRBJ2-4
TSLGGEALAKNIQY
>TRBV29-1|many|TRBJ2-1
SGHSVGGSSYNEQF
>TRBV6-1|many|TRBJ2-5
ASSGGRGETQY
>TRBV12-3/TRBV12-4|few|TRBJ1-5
ASSFSQGNQPQH
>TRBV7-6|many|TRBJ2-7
ASSTGWASEQY
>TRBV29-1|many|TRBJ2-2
SVSEGGSEGGELF
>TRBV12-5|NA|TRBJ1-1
ASGFEPPWGRPTEAF
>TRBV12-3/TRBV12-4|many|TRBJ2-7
ASRDNTGSSYEQY
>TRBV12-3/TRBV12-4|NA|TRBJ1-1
ASSPNLGQGRTEAF
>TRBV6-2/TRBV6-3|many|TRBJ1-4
ASRRQSSVGEKLF
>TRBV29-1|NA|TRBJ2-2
SVSGRSNTGELF
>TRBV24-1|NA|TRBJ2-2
ATRAGTDTGELF
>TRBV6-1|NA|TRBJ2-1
ASSRLAGGPWEQF
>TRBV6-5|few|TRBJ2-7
ASSYVGGTGGLNEQY
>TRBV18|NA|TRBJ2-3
ASTPPSRIPSTDTQY
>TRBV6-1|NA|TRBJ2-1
ASRISGDNEQF
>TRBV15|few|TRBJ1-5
ATGQGASNQPQH
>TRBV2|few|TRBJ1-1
ASTFVEPNTEAF
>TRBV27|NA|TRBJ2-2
ASSLGVATGELF
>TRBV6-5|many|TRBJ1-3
ASSRGRPDDTIY
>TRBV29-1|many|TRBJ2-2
SASTGGTGELF
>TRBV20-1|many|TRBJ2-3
SALRGRNTDTQY
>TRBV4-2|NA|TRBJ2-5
ARGFSQTQY
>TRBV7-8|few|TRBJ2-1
ASSLPSGNSNEQF
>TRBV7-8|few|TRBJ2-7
ASTPPRVFYEQY
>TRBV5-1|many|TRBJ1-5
ASSLPGDGAQH
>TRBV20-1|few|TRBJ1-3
SAFHGGQSGNTIY
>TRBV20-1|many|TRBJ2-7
SAGGLAGRDEQY
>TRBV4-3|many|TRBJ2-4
ASSRTSGSDLAKNIQY